The clone carrying this T cell receptor beta chain was seen a handful of times. The entry originates in a study of blood T cell repertoires in COVID-19. Across the study: The origin of the acute and convalescent COVID-19 samples was the United States, Italy and Spain.

Germline loops: CDR1 KGHSH, CDR2 LQKENI. The CDR3 runs to 14 residues. Trimming stripped 2 bases from V and 5 bases from J, with 12 bases between. In the authors' methods: The assay estimated nucleated cells by amplifying reference gene primers. Sequencing was performed with immunoSEQ multiplex PCR; in TCRdb, only in-frame clones are kept and a portion is missing. The V and J calls and clone size come from that table; D and trimming were worked out from the DNA. Of 200,000 to 250,000 clones detected, roughly nine tenths appear once; the ten largest clones hold 1.9%. The clonotype comes from a man between 35 and 55 years old with active or convalescent COVID-19. Sequenced sample: peripheral blood. V and J are TRBV18 and TRBJ1-1; the D gene is possibly TRBD1 (6 bases). The CDR3 bases are TGTGCCAGCTCACCAGATCAGGGGCGGACTGAAGCTTTCTTT. This sequence encodes CASSPDQGRTEAFF.